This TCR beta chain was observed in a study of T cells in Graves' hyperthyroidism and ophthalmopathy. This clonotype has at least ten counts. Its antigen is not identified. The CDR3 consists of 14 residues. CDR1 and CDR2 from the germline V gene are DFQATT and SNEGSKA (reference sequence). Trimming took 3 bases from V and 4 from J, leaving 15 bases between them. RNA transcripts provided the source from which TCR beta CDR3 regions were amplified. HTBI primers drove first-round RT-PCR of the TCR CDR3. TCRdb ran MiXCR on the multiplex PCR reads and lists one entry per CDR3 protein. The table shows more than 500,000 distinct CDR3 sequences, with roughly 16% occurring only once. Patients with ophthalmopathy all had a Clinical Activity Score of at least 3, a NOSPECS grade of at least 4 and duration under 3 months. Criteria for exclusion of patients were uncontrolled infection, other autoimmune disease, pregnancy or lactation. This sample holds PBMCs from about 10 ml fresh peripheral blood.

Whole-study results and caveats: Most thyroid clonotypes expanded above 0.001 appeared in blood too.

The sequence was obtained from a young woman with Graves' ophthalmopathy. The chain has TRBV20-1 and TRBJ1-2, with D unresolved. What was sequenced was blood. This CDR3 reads CSASGNSRFYGYTF. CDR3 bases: TGCAGTGCTAGTGGAAACAGCCGCTTCTATGGCTACACCTTC.